These 20 T cell receptor beta chains originate from one sample sequenced in a study of TIL therapy for anti-PD-1-resistant metastatic lung cancer. Time point: pre-treatment sample, taken before nivolumab and TIL therapy. Sequencing used immunoSEQ v3. TCRdb's copy holds only in-frame clones and misses some; the assay was immunoSEQ multiplex PCR. The sample includes about 52,000 clones, less than 80% of them seen just once. The sequences come from blood, collected at baseline. These receptors were obtained from a woman aged 30 to 85 with non-small cell lung cancer.

The rearrangement uses TRBV7-3 and TRBJ2-3, with 14 nucleotides matching TRBD2. The V and J ends lost 2 bases and 6 bases, in that order; junction bases with no gene match: 4. The CDR3 has 16 residues. Germline V gives CDR1 SGHTA, CDR2 FQGTGA. This CDR3 is CASSLGGLAGVDTQYF. The CDR3 DNA sequence: TGTGCCAGCAGCTTAGGGGGACTAGCGGGAGTGGATACGCAGTATTTT.

The gene calls are TRBV28 and TRBJ1-3, with 7 bases that match TRBD1. This CDR3 spans 17 amino acids. V gave up 4 bases and J gave up 0 bases; unmatched junction bases: 9. Germline V gene sequence: CDR1 MDHEN, CDR2 SYDVKM. The CDR3 loop reads CASSSIEGQSSGNTIYF. CDR3 coding DNA: TGTGCCAGCAGTTCAATCGAGGGACAGAGCTCTGGAAACACCATATATTTT.

In its sample, this clone was seen a few times. The CDR3 bases are TGTGCCAGCAGCCCCTACTCCGGGACGGAGTCCTACGAGCAGTACTTC. This sequence encodes CASSPYSGTESYEQYF. The gene calls are TRBV9 and TRBJ2-7; the D gene could be TRBD1 or TRBD2 (5 bases each). With 4 bases removed from V and 1 base from J, the gap between germline ends came to 18 bases. The CDR3 consists of 16 residues. Germline CDR1 reads SGDLS; CDR2 reads YYNGEE. The full variable domain, in which reference TRBV9 and TRBJ2-7 provide the parts outside the CDR3, is DSGVTQTPKHLITATGQRVTLRCSPRSGDLSVYWYQQSLDQGLQFLIQYYNGEERAKGNILERFSAQQFPDLHSELNLSSLELGDSALYFCASSPYSGTESYEQYFGPGTRLTVT.

This chain joins TRBV27 and TRBJ1-2; TRBD1 aligns across 11 bases. Germline V gene sequence: CDR1 MNHEY, CDR2 SMNVEV (reference sequence). The trim removed 5 bases at V and 5 bases at J, leaving 13 bases unmatched. This CDR3 has 17 amino acids. The chain's CDR3 is CASSPPPGQGVWYGYTF. The CDR3, as DNA: TGTGCCAGCAGTCCCCCACCGGGACAGGGGGTTTGGTATGGCTACACCTTC.

This clone was seen a single time. The rearrangement uses TRBV2 and TRBJ2-3; D unclear. CDR1 is SNHLY and CDR2 is FYNNEI in the germline V gene. V lost 2 bases and J lost 2, with 8 bases in between. The CDR3 is made up of 14 amino acids. The CDR3 here is CASSELGPTDTQYF. CDR3 DNA sequence: TGTGCCAGCAGTGAATTGGGCCCCACAGATACGCAGTATTTT.

The chain uses TRBV6-1 and TRBJ1-2; the D is unclear. V dropped 8 bases and J dropped 0 bases, with 10 bases sitting between them. Germline V gene sequence: CDR1 MNHNS, CDR2 SASEGT. CDR3 length equals 13 residues. The CDR3 is CASDPLANYGYTF. CDR3 DNA: TGTGCCAGCGACCCACTAGCTAACTATGGCTACACCTTC.

Here the CDR3 reads CASSPAPHTDTQYF. CDR3 DNA sequence: TGTGCCAGCTCACCTGCCCCCCACACAGATACGCAGTATTTT. The chain carries TRBV18 and TRBJ2-3; D gene ambiguous. V was cut by 3 bases and J by 2 bases, with 9 bases left in between. Germline loops: CDR1 KGHSH, CDR2 LQKENI. There are 14 residues in the CDR3.

J is TRBJ2-2 and V is TRBV11-2; TRBD1 aligns across 9 bases. Germline V gene sequence: CDR1 SGHAT, CDR2 FQNNGV. V gave up 7 bases and J gave up 6 bases; unmatched junction bases: 9. The CDR3 totals 15 residues. CDR3 bases: TGTGCCAGCACCTCCGGGACAGGGTACCCCGGGGAGCTGTTTTTT. Its translation: CASTSGTGYPGELFF.

The chain employs TRBV15 and TRBJ2-2; D is unclear. This CDR3 is built from 15 residues. Germline loops: CDR1 LNHNV, CDR2 YYDKDF (reference sequence). With 0 bases removed from V and 1 base from J, the gap between germline ends came to 6 bases. CDR3 nucleotides: TGTGCCACCAGCAGAGATTACCAGAACACCGGGGAGCTGTTTTTT. Protein product: CATSRDYQNTGELFF.

The J gene is TRBJ1-4, the V gene TRBV7-8, with D possibly TRBD1 on 6 matching bases. Germline V lookup: CDR1 SGHVS, CDR2 FQNEAQ. V was shortened by 4 bases and J by 10 bases, with 13 bases between the two germline ends. The CDR3 sequence is 13 residues long. Here the CDR3 reads CASSWGPGGKLFF. DNA for the CDR3: TGTGCCAGCAGCTGGGGGCCGGGGGGAAAACTGTTTTTT. The whole variable domain, remainder taken from reference TRBV7-8 and TRBJ1-4, is GAGVSQSPRYKVAKRGQDVALRCDPISGHVSLFWYQQALGQGPEFLTYFQNEAQLDKSGLPSDRFFAERPEGSVSTLKIQRTQQEDSAVYLCASSWGPGGKLFFGSGTQLSVL.

V and J are TRBV5-1 and TRBJ1-5; the D is unclear. The length of the CDR3 is 15 residues. The ends were cut back, 2 bases at V and 0 bases at J, with 9 bases in the middle. Germline assignment: CDR1 SGHRS and CDR2 YFSETQ. The CDR3 sequence is CASSLEPVSNQPQHF. The CDR3 DNA reads TGCGCCAGCAGCTTAGAACCAGTTAGCAATCAGCCCCAGCATTTT.

The count of this clone is one. V gene TRBV6-1 combines with J gene TRBJ1-5; 9 bases map to TRBD1. Per the germline V gene, CDR1 is MNHNS and CDR2 is SASEGT. With 3 bases clipped from V and 4 bases from J, the junction kept 7 bases outside the gene matches. There are 16 residues in the CDR3. This chain's CDR3 is CASSDQGQGGNQPQHF. DNA of the CDR3: TGTGCCAGCAGTGACCAGGGACAGGGAGGAAATCAGCCCCAGCATTTT.

This sequence joins TRBV19 and TRBJ2-7; D gene uncertain. Trimming pared 1 base from V and 6 bases from J, leaving 10 bases between. Germline CDR1 reads LNHDA; CDR2 reads SQIVND (reference sequence). This CDR3 is 13 amino acids long. Written as DNA, the CDR3 is TGTGCCAGTAGTATAGTTAGGTTTGGCGAGCAGTACTTC. The encoded protein is CASSIVRFGEQYF.

The gene calls are TRBV10-3 and TRBJ2-3; 11 bases align to TRBD2. Trimming at V came to 3 bases and at J to 3 bases, leaving 2 bases not matched to a gene. CDR3 length equals 15 residues. Germline CDR1 reads ENHRY; CDR2 reads SYGVKD. CDR3 sequence: CAISDSGGATDTQYF. The CDR3 coding sequence is TGTGCCATCAGTGATAGCGGGGGGGCAACAGATACGCAGTATTTT.

The J gene is TRBJ1-5, the V gene TRBV6-4, with D maybe TRBD1 (5 bases). This CDR3 has 14 residues. Germline V CDR1 and CDR2: MRHNA, SNTAGT. Trimming removed 4 bases at V and 6 bases at J, with 13 bases between. The CDR3 reads CASSAQEGSQPQHF. In nucleotides, the CDR3 is TGTGCCAGCAGTGCACAGGAGGGGAGTCAGCCCCAGCATTTT.

The rearrangement links TRBV5-6 to TRBJ2-2, with 7 bases fitting TRBD2. Germline CDR1 and CDR2: SGHDT and YYEEEE. This CDR3 contains 12 residues. Trimming cost V 6 bases and J 5 bases; bases outside gene matches: 1. The CDR3 DNA follows: TGTGCCAGCAACGGGGGGACCGGGGAGCTGTTTTTT. Amino acids: CASNGGTGELFF.

The gene calls are TRBV5-1 and TRBJ2-5, with D possibly matching TRBD2 (6 bases). The V end was cut by 3 bases, the J end by 2 bases, with 14 bases between. This CDR3 spans 15 amino acids. The germline CDR1 and CDR2 sequences are SGHRS and YFSETQ. The CDR3 DNA reads TGCGCCAGCAGCTCTTCGGGCGGGGAACAAGAGACCCAGTACTTC. As protein: CASSSSGGEQETQYF.

This rearrangement joins TRBV5-1 to TRBJ2-7; maybe TRBD2 (6 bases). The CDR3 length is 12 residues. CDR1 is SGHRS and CDR2 is YFSETQ in the germline V gene. The V and J ends lost 2 bases and 7 bases respectively, with 10 bases between them. The CDR3 protein is CASSFGRGEQYF. CDR3 nucleotide sequence: TGCGCCAGCAGCTTTGGCCGGGGGGAGCAGTACTTC.

The chain is built from TRBV5-6 and TRBJ1-1; D not resolved. V lost 4 bases and J lost 1, with 20 bases in between. Germline V lookup: CDR1 SGHDT, CDR2 YYEEEE. The CDR3 extends over 17 amino acids. The CDR3 nucleotides are TGTGCCAGCAGCCCCCGAGGTAGGGCACAGCCGAACACTGAAGCTTTCTTT. Translation gives CASSPRGRAQPNTEAFF.

The chain uses TRBV5-6 and TRBJ2-3, with 11 bases fitting TRBD2. Germline trimming cut 2 bases from V and 2 bases from J; bases unmatched to any gene: 10. The germline CDR1 and CDR2 sequences are SGHDT and YYEEEE. This CDR3 region has 18 residues. This CDR3 reads CASSLDRLAGSFTDTQYF. CDR3 DNA: TGTGCCAGCAGCTTAGATCGACTAGCGGGATCCTTCACAGATACGCAGTATTTT.